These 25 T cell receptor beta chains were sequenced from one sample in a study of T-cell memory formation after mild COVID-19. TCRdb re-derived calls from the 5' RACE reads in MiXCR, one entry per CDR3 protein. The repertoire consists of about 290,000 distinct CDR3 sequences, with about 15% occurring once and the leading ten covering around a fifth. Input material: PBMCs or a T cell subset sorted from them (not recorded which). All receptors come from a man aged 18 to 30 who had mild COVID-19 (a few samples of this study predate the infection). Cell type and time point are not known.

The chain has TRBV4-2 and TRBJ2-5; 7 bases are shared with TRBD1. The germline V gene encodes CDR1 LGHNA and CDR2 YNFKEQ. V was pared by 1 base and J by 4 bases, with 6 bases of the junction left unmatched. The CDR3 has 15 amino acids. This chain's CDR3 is CASSQGGAGGETQYF. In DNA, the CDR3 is TGTGCCAGCAGCCAAGGAGGGGCAGGGGGAGAGACCCAGTACTTC.

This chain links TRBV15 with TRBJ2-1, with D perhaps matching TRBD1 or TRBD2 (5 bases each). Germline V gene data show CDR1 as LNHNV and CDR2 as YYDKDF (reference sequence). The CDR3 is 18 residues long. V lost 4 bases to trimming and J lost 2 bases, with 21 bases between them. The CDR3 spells CATSTEGPGKITYNEQFF. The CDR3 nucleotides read TGTGCCACCAGCACCGAGGGTCCAGGGAAAATCACCTACAATGAGCAGTTCTTC.

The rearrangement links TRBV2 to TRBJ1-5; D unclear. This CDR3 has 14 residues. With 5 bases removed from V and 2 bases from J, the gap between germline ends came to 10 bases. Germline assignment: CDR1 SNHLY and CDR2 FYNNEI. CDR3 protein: CASSPLYGNQPQHF. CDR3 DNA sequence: TGTGCCAGCAGTCCCCTGTATGGCAATCAGCCCCAGCATTTT.

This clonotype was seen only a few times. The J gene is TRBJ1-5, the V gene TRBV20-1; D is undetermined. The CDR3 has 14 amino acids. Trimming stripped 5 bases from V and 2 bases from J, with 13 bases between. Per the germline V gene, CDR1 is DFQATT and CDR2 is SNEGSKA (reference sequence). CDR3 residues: CSALQYLGNQPQHF. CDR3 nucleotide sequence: TGCAGTGCTTTACAGTATCTGGGCAATCAGCCCCAGCATTTT.

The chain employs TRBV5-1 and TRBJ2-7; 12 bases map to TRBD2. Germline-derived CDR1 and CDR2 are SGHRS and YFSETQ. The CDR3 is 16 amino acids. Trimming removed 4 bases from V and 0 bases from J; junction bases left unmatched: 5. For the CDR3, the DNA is TGCGCCAGCAGCCCTGGACTAGCGGGGCTCTCCTACGAGCAGTACTTC. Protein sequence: CASSPGLAGLSYEQYF. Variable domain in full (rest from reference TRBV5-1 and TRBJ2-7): KAGVTQTPRYLIKTRGQQVTLSCSPISGHRSVSWYQQTPGQGLQFLFEYFSETQRNKGNFPGRFSGRQFSNSRSEMNVSTLELGDSALYLCASSPGLAGLSYEQYFGPGTRLTVT.

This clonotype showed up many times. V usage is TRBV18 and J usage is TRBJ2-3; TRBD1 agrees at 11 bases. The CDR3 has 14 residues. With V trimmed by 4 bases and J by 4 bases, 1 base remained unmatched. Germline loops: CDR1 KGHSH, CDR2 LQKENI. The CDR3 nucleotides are TGTGCCAGCTCACGGGGACAGGGGGCAGATACGCAGTATTTT. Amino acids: CASSRGQGADTQYF. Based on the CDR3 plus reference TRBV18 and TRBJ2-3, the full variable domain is NAGVMQNPRHLVRRRGQEARLRCSPMKGHSHVYWYRQLPEEGLKFMVYLQKENIIDESGMPKERFSAEFPKEGPSILRIQQVVRGDSAAYFCASSRGQGADTQYFGPGTRLTVL.

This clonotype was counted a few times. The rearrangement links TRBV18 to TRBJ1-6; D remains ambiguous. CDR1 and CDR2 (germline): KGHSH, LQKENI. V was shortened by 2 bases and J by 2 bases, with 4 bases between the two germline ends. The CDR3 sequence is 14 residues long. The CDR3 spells CASSPDAYNSPLHF. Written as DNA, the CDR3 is TGTGCCAGCTCACCAGATGCCTATAATTCACCCCTCCACTTT. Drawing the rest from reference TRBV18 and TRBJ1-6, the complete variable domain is NAGVMQNPRHLVRRRGQEARLRCSPMKGHSHVYWYRQLPEEGLKFMVYLQKENIIDESGMPKERFSAEFPKEGPSILRIQQVVRGDSAAYFCASSPDAYNSPLHFGNGTRLTVT.

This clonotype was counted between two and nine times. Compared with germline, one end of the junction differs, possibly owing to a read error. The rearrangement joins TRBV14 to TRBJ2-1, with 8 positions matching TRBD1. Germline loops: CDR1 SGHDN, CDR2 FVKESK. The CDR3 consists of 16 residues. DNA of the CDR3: TGTGCCAGCAGCTCCTTGCTCCAGGGGGCCTATAATGAGCAGTTCTTC. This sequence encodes CASSSLLQGAYNEQFF.

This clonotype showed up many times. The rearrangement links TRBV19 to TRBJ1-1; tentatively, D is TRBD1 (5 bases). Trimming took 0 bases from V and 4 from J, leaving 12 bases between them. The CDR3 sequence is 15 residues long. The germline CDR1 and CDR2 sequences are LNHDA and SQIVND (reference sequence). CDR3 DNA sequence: TGTGCCAGTAGTATAGATACAGGAGGCCCCACTGAAGCTTTCTTT. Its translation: CASSIDTGGPTEAFF.

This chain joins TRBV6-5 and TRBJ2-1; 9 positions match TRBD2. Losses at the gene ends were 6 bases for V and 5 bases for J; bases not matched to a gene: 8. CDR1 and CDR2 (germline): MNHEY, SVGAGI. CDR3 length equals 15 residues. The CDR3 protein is CASSAGVAGDNEQFF. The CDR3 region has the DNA TGTGCCAGCAGCGCGGGAGTAGCGGGGGACAATGAGCAGTTCTTC.

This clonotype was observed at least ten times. The CDR3 here is CASRTGGSYGYTF. Written as DNA, the CDR3 is TGTGCCAGCAGGACCGGGGGCTCTTATGGCTACACCTTC. The chain is built from TRBV2 and TRBJ1-2; possible D gene TRBD1, 6 bases. The V end lost 6 bases, the J end lost 5 bases, and 13 bases lay between the germline ends. The CDR3 is made up of 13 amino acids. Germline-derived CDR1 and CDR2 are SNHLY and FYNNEI.

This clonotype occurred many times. Here the CDR3 DNA reads TGTGCCAGCAGCTTAGACAGGGAAGGGAATCAGCCCCAGCATTTT. It codes for CASSLDREGNQPQHF. The chain couples TRBV7-6 to TRBJ1-5; D is possibly TRBD1 (6 bases). V lost 1 base and J lost 4, with 11 bases in between. Looked up from germline, CDR1 is SGHVS and CDR2 is FNYEAQ. The CDR3 covers 15 residues.

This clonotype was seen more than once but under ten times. CDR3 sequence reads: CASGLVLGGGNTEAFF. The CDR3 coding sequence is TGTGCTAGTGGTTTGGTACTGGGGGGAGGGAACACTGAAGCTTTCTTT. The chain joins TRBV12-5 to TRBJ1-1; TRBD1 is a possible D gene (5 bases). V lost 0 bases and J 1 base, leaving 12 bases between the germline ends. Germline assignment: CDR1 LGHNT and CDR2 FRNRAP. This CDR3 is built from 16 residues.

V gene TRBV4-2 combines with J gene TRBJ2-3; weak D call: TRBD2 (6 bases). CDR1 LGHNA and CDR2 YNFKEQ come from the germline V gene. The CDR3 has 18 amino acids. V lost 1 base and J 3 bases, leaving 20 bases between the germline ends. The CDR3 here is CASSQVDRRGPDTDTQYF. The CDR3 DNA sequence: TGTGCCAGCAGCCAAGTTGATCGGCGGGGCCCTGATACAGATACGCAGTATTTT.

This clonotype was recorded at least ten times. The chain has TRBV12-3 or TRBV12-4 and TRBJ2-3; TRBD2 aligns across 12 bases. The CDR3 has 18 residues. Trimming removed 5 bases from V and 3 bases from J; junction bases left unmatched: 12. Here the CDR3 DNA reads TGTGCCAGCAGTCGCGACTGGGCTAGCGGGGGGGCTACAGATACGCAGTATTTT. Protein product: CASSRDWASGGATDTQYF.

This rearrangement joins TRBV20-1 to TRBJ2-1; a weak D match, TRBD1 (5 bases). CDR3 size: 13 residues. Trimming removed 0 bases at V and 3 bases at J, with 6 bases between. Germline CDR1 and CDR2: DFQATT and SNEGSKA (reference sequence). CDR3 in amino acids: CSAREDNYNEQFF. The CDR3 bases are TGCAGTGCTAGAGAGGACAACTACAATGAGCAGTTCTTC.

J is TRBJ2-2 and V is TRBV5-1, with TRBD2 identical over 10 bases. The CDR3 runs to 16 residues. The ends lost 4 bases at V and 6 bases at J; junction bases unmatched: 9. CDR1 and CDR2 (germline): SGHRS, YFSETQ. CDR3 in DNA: TGCGCCAGCAGCCCGACAGCGGGGGGGCCCCCCGGGGAGCTGTTTTTT. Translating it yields CASSPTAGGPPGELFF. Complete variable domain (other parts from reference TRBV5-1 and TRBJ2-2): KAGVTQTPRYLIKTRGQQVTLSCSPISGHRSVSWYQQTPGQGLQFLFEYFSETQRNKGNFPGRFSGRQFSNSRSEMNVSTLELGDSALYLCASSPTAGGPPGELFFGEGSRLTVL.

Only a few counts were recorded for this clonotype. CDR3 amino acids: CASSQGVEQYV. The CDR3 DNA sequence: TGTGCCAGCAGCCAAGGGGTCGAGCAGTACGTC. J is TRBJ2-7 and V is TRBV3-1; the D is unclear. Germline V CDR1 and CDR2: LGHDT, YNNKEL (reference sequence). Trimming pared 1 base from V and 6 bases from J, leaving 4 bases between. CDR3 length: 11 amino acids.

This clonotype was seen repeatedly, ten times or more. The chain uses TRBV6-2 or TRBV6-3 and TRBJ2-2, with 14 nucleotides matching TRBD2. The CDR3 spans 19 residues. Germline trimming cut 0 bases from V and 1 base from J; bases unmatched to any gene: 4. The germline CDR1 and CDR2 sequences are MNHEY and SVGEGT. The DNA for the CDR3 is TGTGCCAGCAGTTACTCCGGGACTAGCGGGGGATGGAACACCGGGGAGCTGTTTTTT. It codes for CASSYSGTSGGWNTGELFF.

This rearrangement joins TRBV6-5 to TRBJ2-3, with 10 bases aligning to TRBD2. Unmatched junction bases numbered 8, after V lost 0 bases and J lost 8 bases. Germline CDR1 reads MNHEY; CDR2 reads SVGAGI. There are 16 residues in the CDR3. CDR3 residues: CASSYSLAAGGRTQYF. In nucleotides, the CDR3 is TGTGCCAGCAGTTACTCCTTGGCAGCGGGGGGGCGTACGCAGTATTTT.

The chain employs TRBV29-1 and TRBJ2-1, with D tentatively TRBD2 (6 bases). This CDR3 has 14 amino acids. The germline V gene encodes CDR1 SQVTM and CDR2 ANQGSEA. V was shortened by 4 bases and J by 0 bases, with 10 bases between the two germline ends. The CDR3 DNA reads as TGCAGCGTTGTTGGGAGGAGCTCCTACAATGAGCAGTTCTTC. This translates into CSVVGRSSYNEQFF.

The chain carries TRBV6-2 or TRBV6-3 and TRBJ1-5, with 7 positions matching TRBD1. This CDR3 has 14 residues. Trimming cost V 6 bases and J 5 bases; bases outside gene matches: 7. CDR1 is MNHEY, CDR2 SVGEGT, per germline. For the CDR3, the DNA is TGTGCCAGCAGGCCGGGACAGAACCATCAGCCCCAGCATTTT. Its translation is CASRPGQNHQPQHF.

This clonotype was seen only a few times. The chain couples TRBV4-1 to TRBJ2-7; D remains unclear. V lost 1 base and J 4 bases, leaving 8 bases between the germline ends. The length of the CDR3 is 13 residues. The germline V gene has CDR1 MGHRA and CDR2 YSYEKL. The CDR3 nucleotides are TGCGCCAGCAGCCAAGTTCTGGGGTACGAGCAGTACGTC. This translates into CASSQVLGYEQYV.

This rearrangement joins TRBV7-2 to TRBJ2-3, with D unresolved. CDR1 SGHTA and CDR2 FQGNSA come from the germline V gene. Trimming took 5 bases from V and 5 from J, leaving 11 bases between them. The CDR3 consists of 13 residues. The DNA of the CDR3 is TGTGCCAGCAGCCCACGCCGCCAAGATACGCAGTATTTT. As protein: CASSPRRQDTQYF.

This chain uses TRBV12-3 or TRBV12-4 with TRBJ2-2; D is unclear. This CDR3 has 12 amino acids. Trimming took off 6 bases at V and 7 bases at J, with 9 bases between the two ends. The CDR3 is CASSSSGGELFF. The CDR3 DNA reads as TGTGCCAGCAGCTCCTCCGGCGGGGAGCTGTTTTTT.